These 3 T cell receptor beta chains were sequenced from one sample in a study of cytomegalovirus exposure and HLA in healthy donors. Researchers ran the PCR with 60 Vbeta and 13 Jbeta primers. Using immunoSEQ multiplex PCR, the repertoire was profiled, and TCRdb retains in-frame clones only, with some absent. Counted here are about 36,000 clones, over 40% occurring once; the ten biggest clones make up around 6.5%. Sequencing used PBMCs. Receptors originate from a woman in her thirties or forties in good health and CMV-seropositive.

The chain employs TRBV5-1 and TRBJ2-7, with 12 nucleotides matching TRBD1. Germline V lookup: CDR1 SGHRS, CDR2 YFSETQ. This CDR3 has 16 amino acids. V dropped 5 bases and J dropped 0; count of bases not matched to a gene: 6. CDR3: CASSTGTGGLSYEQYF. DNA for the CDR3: TGCGCCAGCAGTACCGGGACAGGGGGCCTCTCCTACGAGCAGTACTTC.

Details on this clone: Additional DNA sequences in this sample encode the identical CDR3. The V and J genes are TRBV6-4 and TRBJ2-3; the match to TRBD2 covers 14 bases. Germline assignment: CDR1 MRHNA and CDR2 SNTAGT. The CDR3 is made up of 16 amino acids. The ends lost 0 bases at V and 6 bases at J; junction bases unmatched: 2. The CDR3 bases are TGTGCCAGCAGTGACTCGACTAGCGGGGGGGCTGATACGCAGTATTTT. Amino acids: CASSDSTSGGADTQYF.

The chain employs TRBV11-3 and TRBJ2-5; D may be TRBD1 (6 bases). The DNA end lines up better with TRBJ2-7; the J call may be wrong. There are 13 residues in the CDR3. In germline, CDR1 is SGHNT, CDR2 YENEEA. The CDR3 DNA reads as TGTGCCAGCAGCTTAGCAGGGGCGCACGAGCAGTACTTC. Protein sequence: CASSLAGAHEQYF.